The 23 T cell receptor beta chains reported below all come from one sample, sequenced in a study of cytomegalovirus exposure and HLA in healthy donors. Primers included in the PCR were 60 Vbeta and 13 Jbeta primers. The data were produced by immunoSEQ multiplex PCR, yet TCRdb's version contains in-frame clones alone and is incomplete. The repertoire consists of some 170,000 clones, with 70% to 80% occurring once and the leading ten covering more than 3%. The source material was PBMCs. These receptors were obtained from an older woman in good health and CMV-seropositive.

The J gene is TRBJ2-7, the V gene TRBV5-4; 7 bases match TRBD2. After removal of 3 bases from V and 4 bases from J, the junction contained 10 bases not matched to a gene. The CDR3 extends over 15 amino acids. CDR1 SGHNT and CDR2 YYREEE come from the germline V gene (reference sequence). CDR3 sequence: CASSYGGVGGYEQYF. The CDR3 region has the DNA TGTGCCAGCAGCTATGGGGGGGTTGGCGGGTACGAGCAGTACTTC.

J is TRBJ1-5 and V is TRBV28; D gene uncertain. Germline assignment: CDR1 MDHEN and CDR2 SYDVKM. The CDR3 length is 15 residues. With 10 bases removed from V and 3 bases from J, the gap between germline ends came to 19 bases. The CDR3 reads CATTVFRGSNQPQHF. In DNA, the CDR3 is TGTGCCACCACAGTTTTTCGCGGGTCCAATCAGCCCCAGCATTTT.

Note on this clone: The junction shows a germline mismatch at one end, possibly a read error. V gene TRBV18 combines with J gene TRBJ2-3; possible D gene TRBD1, 5 bases. Germline CDR1 is KGHSH and CDR2 is LQKENI. This CDR3 is built from 14 residues. The CDR3 region is CASLPQQATDTQYF. The CDR3 DNA sequence: TGTGCCAGCTTACCACAACAGGCGACAGATACGCAGTATTTT.

Here the CDR3 reads CASSAGTGTLGAGELFF. The CDR3 DNA reads TGTGCCAGCAGTGCCGGGACAGGGACCTTAGGAGCCGGGGAGCTGTTTTTT. V and J are TRBV6-1 and TRBJ2-2, with 9 bases fitting TRBD1. This CDR3 comprises 17 residues. The trim removed 4 bases at V and 6 bases at J, leaving 12 bases unmatched. Germline V CDR1 and CDR2: MNHNS, SASEGT.

The CDR3 sequence is CASSYSLAAGNEKLFF. Written as DNA, the CDR3 is TGTGCCAGCAGTTACTCGCTGGCAGCCGGGAATGAAAAACTGTTTTTT. V usage is TRBV6-5 and J usage is TRBJ1-4; D is unclear. V lost 0 bases to trimming and J lost 5 bases, with 13 bases between them. The CDR3 has 16 amino acids. CDR1 and CDR2 (germline): MNHEY, SVGAGI.

This chain joins TRBV10-3 and TRBJ2-1; TRBD2 agrees at 8 bases. CDR3 length: 15 residues. After removal of 10 bases from V and 6 bases from J, the junction contained 14 bases not matched to a gene. Germline values: CDR1 ENHRY, CDR2 SYGVKD. The CDR3 DNA reads as TGTGCCACGCAATCAAGCGGGAGCTTTTCCAATGAGCAGTTCTTC. The encoded protein is CATQSSGSFSNEQFF.

The chain recombines TRBV6-5 with TRBJ1-2; tentatively, D is TRBD1 (6 bases). Germline V gene lookup returns CDR1 MNHEY and CDR2 SVGAGI. Between the trimmed V and J ends, which lost 4 bases and 4 bases, there was a span of 10 bases. This CDR3 is 13 amino acids long. CDR3 DNA: TGTGCCAGCAGTTTCGACAGGTTCTATGGCTACACCTTC. Encoded protein: CASSFDRFYGYTF.

The chain couples TRBV30 to TRBJ1-3; 10 bases are shared with TRBD1. The CDR3 is 17 amino acids. Germline lookup yields CDR1 GTSNPN and CDR2 SVGIG (reference sequence). J was trimmed by 4 bases and V by 4 bases; bases with no gene match: 13. The CDR3 is CAWNGRGQGLSGNTIYF. The CDR3 bases are TGTGCCTGGAACGGTCGGGGACAGGGGCTCTCCGGAAACACCATATATTTT.

The chain couples TRBV19 to TRBJ2-1; no reliable D call. The CDR3 contains 14 residues. Germline values: CDR1 LNHDA, CDR2 SQIVND (reference sequence). The V end was cut by 1 base, the J end by 3 bases, with 7 bases between. The CDR3 reads CASSIGQNYNEQFF. CDR3 nucleotides: TGTGCCAGTAGTATAGGGCAGAACTACAATGAGCAGTTCTTC.

This rearrangement joins TRBV5-1 to TRBJ1-5; D may be TRBD1 (6 bases). Trimming pared 3 bases from V and 4 bases from J, leaving 11 bases between. Germline V gene sequence: CDR1 SGHRS, CDR2 YFSETQ. This CDR3 is built from 14 residues. The CDR3 loop is CASSSGTPNQPQHF. CDR3 in DNA: TGCGCCAGCAGCTCCGGGACACCTAATCAGCCCCAGCATTTT.

The chain has TRBV7-6 and TRBJ2-3, with TRBD1 matching over 12 bases. This CDR3 region has 15 residues. Germline assignment: CDR1 SGHVS and CDR2 FNYEAQ. V lost 4 bases and J lost 4; bases outside the gene matches: 3. The CDR3, as DNA: TGTGCCAGCAGCTCCGGGACAGGGGGCGCAGATACGCAGTATTTT. Translated, it gives CASSSGTGGADTQYF. The full variable domain, in which reference TRBV7-6 and TRBJ2-3 provide the parts outside the CDR3, is GAGVSQSPRYKVTKRGQDVALRCDPISGHVSLYWYRQALGQGPEFLTYFNYEAQQDKSGLPNDRFSAERPEGSISTLTIQRTEQRDSAMYRCASSSGTGGADTQYFGPGTRLTVL.

The chain combines TRBV30 with TRBJ2-7; D may be TRBD2 (6 bases). In germline, CDR1 is GTSNPN, CDR2 SVGIG (reference sequence). The CDR3 runs to 16 residues. Trimming removed 3 bases from V and 4 bases from J, with 22 bases in between. The CDR3 reads CAWRSRRGNPMYEQYF. The CDR3 nucleotides are TGTGCCTGGAGGTCCAGGCGGGGCAACCCGATGTACGAGCAGTACTTC.

The rearrangement uses TRBV27 and TRBJ2-2; perhaps TRBD2 as D (5 bases). The V and J ends lost 2 bases and 3 bases respectively, with 13 bases between them. Germline CDR1 reads MNHEY; CDR2 reads SMNVEV (reference sequence). The CDR3 spans 16 residues. In nucleotides, the CDR3 is TGTGCCAGCAGTTTAAGTCCTCTGCGGGACACCGGGGAGCTGTTTTTT. As protein: CASSLSPLRDTGELFF.

This clone was seen just once. This chain joins TRBV27 and TRBJ2-7; 10 nucleotides match TRBD1. From germline, CDR1 is MNHEY and CDR2 SMNVEV (reference sequence). The CDR3 totals 14 residues. The V gene end was trimmed by 5 bases and the J gene end by 5 bases; junction bases not matched to a gene: 6. The CDR3 protein is CASSGQGGSDEQYF. The CDR3 DNA is TGTGCCAGCAGTGGACAGGGGGGATCCGACGAGCAGTACTTC.

This chain links TRBV19 with TRBJ2-1, with D hard to call. Germline values: CDR1 LNHDA, CDR2 SQIVND (reference sequence). The V end lost 3 bases, the J end lost 7 bases, and 16 bases lay between the germline ends. The CDR3 covers 15 residues. In DNA form, the CDR3 reads TGTGCCAGTAGTATGATGGTTTTTATCAGTAATGAGCAGTTCTTC. Translation gives CASSMMVFISNEQFF.

This chain uses TRBV29-1 with TRBJ1-1, with D perhaps TRBD1 (5 bases). Germline V gene sequence: CDR1 SQVTM, CDR2 ANQGSEA. V was clipped by 3 bases and J by 6 bases, with 14 bases between them. CDR3 length: 13 residues. In nucleotides, the CDR3 is TGCAGCGTTGATTCCCTTACAGGCGCTGAAGCTTTCTTT. It encodes CSVDSLTGAEAFF.

This chain links TRBV2 with TRBJ2-1, with D possibly being TRBD1 (5 bases). Trimming pared 4 bases from V and 6 bases from J, leaving 13 bases between. CDR1 is SNHLY, CDR2 FYNNEI, per germline. There are 14 residues in the CDR3. CDR3 residues: CASSARQSTNEQFF. The CDR3 bases are TGTGCCAGCAGTGCCCGACAGTCTACCAATGAGCAGTTCTTC.

This clone occurred once. This chain joins TRBV5-1 and TRBJ2-3; D might be TRBD2 (5 bases). The CDR3 has 16 residues. Germline CDR1 and CDR2: SGHRS and YFSETQ. V lost 3 bases to trimming and J lost 0 bases, with 14 bases between them. CDR3 protein: CASSSAPAASTDTQYF. Here the CDR3 DNA reads TGCGCCAGCAGCTCCGCCCCAGCGGCTAGCACAGATACGCAGTATTTT.

V and J are TRBV27 and TRBJ2-2; possible D gene TRBD2, 6 bases. The CDR3 length is 20 residues. V lost 4 bases and J lost 6, with 30 bases in between. Looked up from germline, CDR1 is MNHEY and CDR2 is SMNVEV (reference sequence). CDR3: CASSSAGLLIGTGVAGELFF. CDR3 bases: TGTGCCAGCAGTTCGGCGGGACTTCTCATTGGAACGGGGGTCGCCGGGGAGCTGTTTTTT.

The genes are TRBV7-2 and TRBJ2-3; TRBD2 matches 7 bases. CDR1 and CDR2 (germline): SGHTA, FQGNSA. The CDR3 extends over 14 amino acids. V dropped 8 bases and J dropped 4; count of bases not matched to a gene: 9. The CDR3: CASELGGGADTQYF. CDR3 nucleotide sequence: TGTGCCAGCGAGCTGGGTGGGGGGGCAGATACGCAGTATTTT.

This clone was observed once. The rearrangement joins TRBV28 to TRBJ1-5; no reliable D call. Germline CDR1 is MDHEN and CDR2 is SYDVKM. Trimming took 5 bases from V and 2 from J, leaving 16 bases between them. The CDR3 has 16 residues. CDR3 sequence reads: CASSAATGVGNQPQHF. In DNA form, the CDR3 reads TGTGCCAGCAGTGCAGCAACGGGTGTGGGCAATCAGCCCCAGCATTTT.

The chain is built from TRBV7-2 and TRBJ2-1; TRBD2 agrees at 11 bases. The CDR3 extends over 15 amino acids. J gave up 12 bases and V 1 base, and 8 bases lay outside the gene matches. Germline V gene lookup returns CDR1 SGHTA and CDR2 FQGNSA. Written as DNA, the CDR3 is TGTGCCAGCAGCTTAGTACTAGCGGGAGCCACCACGCAGTTCTTC. Its protein product is CASSLVLAGATTQFF.

The genes are TRBV5-8 and TRBJ2-1; 13 bases agree with TRBD2. CDR1 and CDR2 (germline): SGHTS, YDEGEE. The CDR3 is 19 amino acids. The J segment lost 0 bases and the V segment lost 4 bases, leaving 10 bases of the junction unmatched. CDR3 loop: CASSQWTSGGRSSYNEQFF. The CDR3 region has the DNA TGTGCCAGCAGCCAGTGGACTAGCGGGGGCCGTAGCTCCTACAATGAGCAGTTCTTC.